This TCR beta chain comes out of a study of blood T cell repertoires in COVID-19. Across the whole study: The study counted Cohort 3 donors as recovered given two negative PCRs, clearance, or symptom resolution.

The CDR3 runs 15 residues. V was cut by 0 bases and J by 10 bases, with 13 bases left in between. CDR1 is LNHDA and CDR2 is SQIVND in the germline V gene (reference sequence). Per the authors' pipeline: Reference gene primer amplification gave estimated nucleated cell counts. Produced via immunoSEQ multiplex PCR; TCRdb's table is partial and in-frame only. From that table come the V and J calls and clone size; the DNA was used to work out D and trimming. The sample consists of about 150,000 clones, around three quarters of them appearing once. Input material: PBMCs or T cells enriched from blood (not recorded which). The sequence was obtained from a woman aged 70-85 years in a cohort exposed to, infected with or recovered from COVID-19 (not recorded which). The V gene is TRBV19, the J gene TRBJ1-6, with no clear D. This CDR3 reads CASSIDRVARSPLHF. CDR3 DNA: TGTGCCAGTAGTATAGATCGGGTGGCCCGCTCACCCCTCCACTTT.